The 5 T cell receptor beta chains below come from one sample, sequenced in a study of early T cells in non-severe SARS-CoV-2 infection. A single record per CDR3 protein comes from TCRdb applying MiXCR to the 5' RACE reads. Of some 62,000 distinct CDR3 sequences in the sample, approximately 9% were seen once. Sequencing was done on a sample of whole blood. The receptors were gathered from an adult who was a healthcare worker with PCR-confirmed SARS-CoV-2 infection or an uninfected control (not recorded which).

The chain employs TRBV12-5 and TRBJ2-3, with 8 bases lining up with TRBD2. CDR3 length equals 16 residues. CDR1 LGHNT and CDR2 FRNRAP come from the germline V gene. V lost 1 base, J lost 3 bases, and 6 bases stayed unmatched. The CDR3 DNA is TGTGCTAGTGGTTTGGGTCGGTCTAGCGGGACAGATACGCAGTATTTT. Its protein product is CASGLGRSSGTDTQYF. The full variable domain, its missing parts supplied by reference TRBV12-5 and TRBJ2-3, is DARVTQTPRHKVTEMGQEVTMRCQPILGHNTVFWYRQTMMQGLELLAYFRNRAPLDDSGMPKDRFSAEMPDATLATLKIQPSEPRDSAVYFCASGLGRSSGTDTQYFGPGTRLTVL.

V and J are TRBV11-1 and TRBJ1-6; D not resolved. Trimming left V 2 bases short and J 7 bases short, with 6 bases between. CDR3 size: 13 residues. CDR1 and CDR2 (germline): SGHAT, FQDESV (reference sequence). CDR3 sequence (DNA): TGTGCCAGCAGCTTATCAATGAATTCACCCCTCCACTTT. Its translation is CASSLSMNSPLHF.

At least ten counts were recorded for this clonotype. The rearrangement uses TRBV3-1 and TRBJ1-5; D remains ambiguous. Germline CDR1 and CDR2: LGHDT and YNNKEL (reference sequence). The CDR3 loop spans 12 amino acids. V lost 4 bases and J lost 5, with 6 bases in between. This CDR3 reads CASSLRDQPQHF. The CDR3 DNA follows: TGTGCCAGCAGCCTTAGAGATCAGCCCCAGCATTTT.

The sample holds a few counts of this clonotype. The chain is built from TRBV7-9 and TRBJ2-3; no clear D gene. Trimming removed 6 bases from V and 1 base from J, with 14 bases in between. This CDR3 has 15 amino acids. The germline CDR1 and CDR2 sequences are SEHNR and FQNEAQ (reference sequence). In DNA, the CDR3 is TGTGCCAGCAGTTCCCCGAGACACCGCACAGATACGCAGTATTTT. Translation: CASSSPRHRTDTQYF.

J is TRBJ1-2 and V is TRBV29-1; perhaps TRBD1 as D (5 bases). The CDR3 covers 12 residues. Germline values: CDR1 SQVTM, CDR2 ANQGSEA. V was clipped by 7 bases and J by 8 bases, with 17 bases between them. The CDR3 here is CSAGDRVKGYTF. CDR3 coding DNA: TGCAGCGCGGGGGATCGTGTAAAGGGCTACACCTTC.